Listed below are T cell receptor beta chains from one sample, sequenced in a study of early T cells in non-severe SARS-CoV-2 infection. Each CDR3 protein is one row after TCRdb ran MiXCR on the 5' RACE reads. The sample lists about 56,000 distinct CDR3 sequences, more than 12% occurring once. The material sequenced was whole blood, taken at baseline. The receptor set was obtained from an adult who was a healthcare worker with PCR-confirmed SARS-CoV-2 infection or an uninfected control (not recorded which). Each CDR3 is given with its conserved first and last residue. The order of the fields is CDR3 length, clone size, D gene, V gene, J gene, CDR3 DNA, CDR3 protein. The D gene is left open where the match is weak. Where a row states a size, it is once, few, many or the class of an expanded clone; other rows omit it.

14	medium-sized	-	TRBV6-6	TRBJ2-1	TGTGCCAGCAGTTTGGAGGGTACCTACAATGAGCAGTTCTTC	CASSLEGTYNEQFF
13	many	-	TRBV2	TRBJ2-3	TGTGCCAGCATTCGACTTGGCACAGATACGCAGTATTTT	CASIRLGTDTQYF
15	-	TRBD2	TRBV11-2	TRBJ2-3	TGTGCCAGCGCCACCGGGACTAGCTCCGCAGATACGCAGTATTTT	CASATGTSSADTQYF
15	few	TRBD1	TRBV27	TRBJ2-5	TGTGCCAGCAGTTCGCGACAGGGAACACAAGAGACCCAGTACTTC	CASSSRQGTQETQYF
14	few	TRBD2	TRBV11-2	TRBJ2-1	TGTGCCCCCGCTGGGCGGGAGGGAAGCGATGAGCAGTTCTTC	CAPAGREGSDEQFF
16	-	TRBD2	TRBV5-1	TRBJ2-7	TGCGCCAGCAGCTTGGAGGGTAGCGGGGGAGCCTACGAGCAGTACTTC	CASSLEGSGGAYEQYF
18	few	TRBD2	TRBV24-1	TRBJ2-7	TGTGCCACCCCAGTTGAGTCTAGCGGGGGTCACCAAGGCTACGAGCAGTACTTC	CATPVESSGGHQGYEQYF
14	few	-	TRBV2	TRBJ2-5	TGTGCCAGCAGTGAAGAGACAGGCCAAGAGACCCAGTACTTC	CASSEETGQETQYF
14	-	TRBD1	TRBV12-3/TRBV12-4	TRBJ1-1	TGTGCCAGCAGTAAGACAGGGGGCTTGACTGAAGCTTTCTTT	CASSKTGGLTEAFF
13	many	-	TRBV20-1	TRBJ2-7	TGCAGTGCTAGGGGGACGGACTCCTACGAGCAGTACTTC	CSARGTDSYEQYF
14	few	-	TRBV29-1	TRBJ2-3	TGCAGCGTTGGGCAGTCCGCTAGCACAGATACGCAGTATTTT	CSVGQSASTDTQYF
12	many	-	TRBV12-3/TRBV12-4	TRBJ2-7	TGTGCCAGCAGTTTAGACCGGGTCCCGCAGTACTTC	CASSLDRVPQYF
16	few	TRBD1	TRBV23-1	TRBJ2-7	TGCGCCAGCCCCCCGGCCGAGGGACAGGACTCCTACGAGCAGTACTTC	CASPPAEGQDSYEQYF
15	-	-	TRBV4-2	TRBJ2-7	TGTGCCAGCAGCCAAGCTTACGGACAGTCCTACGAGCAGTACTTC	CASSQAYGQSYEQYF
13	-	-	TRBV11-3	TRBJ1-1	TGTGCCAGCAGCGTTAACAGGGTATCTGAAGCTTTCTTT	CASSVNRVSEAFF
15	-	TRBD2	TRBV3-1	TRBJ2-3	TGTGCCAGCAGCTCCCGTGGGGGGGGCACAGATACGCAGTATTTT	CASSSRGGGTDTQYF
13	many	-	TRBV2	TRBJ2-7	TGTGCCAGCCGGGGGACATTTTCCTACGAGCAGTACTTC	CASRGTFSYEQYF
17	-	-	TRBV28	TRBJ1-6	TGTGCCAGCAGTTTCCGCAGGCAGAGCTCCTATAATTCACCCCTCCACTTT	CASSFRRQSSYNSPLHF
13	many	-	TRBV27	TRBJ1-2	TGTGCCAGCAGTTTCGGTCAGGACTATGGCTACACCTTC	CASSFGQDYGYTF
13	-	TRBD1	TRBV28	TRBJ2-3	TGTGCCAGCAGTTTAACAGGGGCAGATACGCAGTATTTT	CASSLTGADTQYF
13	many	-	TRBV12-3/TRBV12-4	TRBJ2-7	TGTGCCAGCAGTTTCACTAGAGCGAGCGAGCAGTACTTC	CASSFTRASEQYF
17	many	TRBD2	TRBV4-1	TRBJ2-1	TGCGCCAGCAGCCAAGAGTGGGGCGCTAGCGGGAATTCTGAGCAGTTCTTC	CASSQEWGASGNSEQFF
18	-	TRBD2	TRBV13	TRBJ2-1	TGTGCCAGCAGCTTATCGATTTATGAGCGGGAGGCCTACAATGAGCAGTTCTTC	CASSLSIYEREAYNEQFF
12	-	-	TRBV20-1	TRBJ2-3	TGCAGTGGATTGGTAATCACAGATACGCAGTATTTT	CSGLVITDTQYF
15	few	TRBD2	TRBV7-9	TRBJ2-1	TGTGCCAGCAGCTTAGGGGGAGCGGGAGACAATGAGCAGTTCTTC	CASSLGGAGDNEQFF
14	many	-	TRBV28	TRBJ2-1	TGTGCCAGCGCTCGGCACCCCGCCTACAATGAGCAGTTCTTC	CASARHPAYNEQFF
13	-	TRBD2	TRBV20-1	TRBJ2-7	TGCAGTGCTAGACTAGCGGAGGCCTACGAGCAGTACTTC	CSARLAEAYEQYF
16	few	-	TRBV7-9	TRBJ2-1	TGTGCCAGCAGCCCGACATCTAGCCCCTCCTACAATGAGCAGTTCTTC	CASSPTSSPSYNEQFF
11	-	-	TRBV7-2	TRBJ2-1	TGTGCCAGCAGGGGTTCCCTTGAGCAGTTCTTC	CASRGSLEQFF
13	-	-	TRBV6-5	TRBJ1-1	TGTGCCAGCAGTTTCCAGGGGAGCGCTGAAGCTTTCTTT	CASSFQGSAEAFF
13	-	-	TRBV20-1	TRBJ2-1	TGCAGTGCTAGTCCTAGGTCGCTTTATGAGCAGTTCTTC	CSASPRSLYEQFF
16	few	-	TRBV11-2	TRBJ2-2	TGTGCCAGCAGCCAGAATTGGGGGCGTTCGGGCGGGGAGCTGTTTTTT	CASSQNWGRSGGELFF
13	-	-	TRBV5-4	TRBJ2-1	TGTGCCACCCGACTAGTCAACTACAATGAGCAGTTCTTC	CATRLVNYNEQFF
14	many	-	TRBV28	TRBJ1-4	TGTGCCAGCAGTTTCCAAGGATATGGGGAAAAACTGTTTTTT	CASSFQGYGEKLFF
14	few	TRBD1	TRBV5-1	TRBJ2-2	TGCGCCAGCAGGCCAGGGGGCGACCCCGGGGAGCTGTTTTTT	CASRPGGDPGELFF
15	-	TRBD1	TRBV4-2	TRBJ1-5	TGTGCCAGCAGCAGCGGGACAGAGCTCAATCAGCCCCAGCATTTT	CASSSGTELNQPQHF
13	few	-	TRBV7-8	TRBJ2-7	TGTGCCAGCAGCCCCGTGTATTCCTACGAGCAGTACTTC	CASSPVYSYEQYF
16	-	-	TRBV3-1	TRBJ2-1	TGTGCCAGCAGCCAAGGTAAACCCCGGGGATACAATGAGCAGTTCTTC	CASSQGKPRGYNEQFF
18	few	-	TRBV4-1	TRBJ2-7	TGCGCCAGCAGCCAAGTATTCACAGGGAGGGGGGCGTCTGGGGAGCAGTACTTC	CASSQVFTGRGASGEQYF
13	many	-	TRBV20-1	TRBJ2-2	TGCAGTGCCACGCAGGGGCCCACCGGGGAGCTGTTTTTT	CSATQGPTGELFF
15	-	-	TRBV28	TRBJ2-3	TGTGCCAGCAGTTTGCCCCAGATTCACACAGATACGCAGTATTTT	CASSLPQIHTDTQYF
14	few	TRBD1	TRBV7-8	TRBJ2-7	TGTGCCAGCAGCTCGCCCGGGACAGCCTACGAGCAGTACTTC	CASSSPGTAYEQYF
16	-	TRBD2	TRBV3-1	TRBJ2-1	TGTGCCAGCAGCCAATCGGGACTAGCGGCTTACAATGAGCAGTTCTTC	CASSQSGLAAYNEQFF
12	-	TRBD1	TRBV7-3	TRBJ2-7	TGTGCCAGCAGCTACGCAGGGGGCGAGCAGTACTTC	CASSYAGGEQYF
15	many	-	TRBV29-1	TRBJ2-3	TGCAGTACAGGGTTAGCGACGTTGGGCCCAGATACGCAGTATTTT	CSTGLATLGPDTQYF
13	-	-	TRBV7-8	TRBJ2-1	TGTGCCAGCAGCTTAGTTGGAGGCGATGAGCAGTTCTTC	CASSLVGGDEQFF
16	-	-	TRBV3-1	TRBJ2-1	TGTGCCAGCAGCCCCCCTGTCCTCTACTCACACAATGAGCAGTTCTTC	CASSPPVLYSHNEQFF
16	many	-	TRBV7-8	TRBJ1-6	TGTGCCAGCAGCCCCACCCAGGGATCCTATAATTCACCCCTCCACTTT	CASSPTQGSYNSPLHF
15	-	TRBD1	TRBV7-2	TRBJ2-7	TGTGCCAGCAGCTTGACAGGGGGGGGAGTTTACGAGCAGTACTTC	CASSLTGGGVYEQYF
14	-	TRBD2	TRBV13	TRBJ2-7	TGTGCCAGCAGCGATAGACTAGCGGGAGGGCCGAGGTACTTC	CASSDRLAGGPRYF